One sample yielded the 13 T cell receptor beta chains listed below, sequenced in a study of blood T cell repertoires in COVID-19. Assay used: immunoSEQ multiplex PCR; TCRdb lists only in-frame clones, some missing. The sample records approximately 230,000 clones, just over 85% being singletons. The sample was peripheral blood. Receptors originate from a man aged 25 to 45 who had recovered from COVID-19.

V is TRBV19 and J is TRBJ1-3; D is unclear. The length of the CDR3 is 17 residues. In germline, CDR1 is LNHDA, CDR2 SQIVND (reference sequence). Trimming cost V 8 bases and J 8 bases, with 28 bases left between them. The chain's CDR3 is CASSRHHLTPPYDTIYF. CDR3 bases: TGTGCCAGTTCGCGCCACCATTTAACGCCGCCCTATGACACCATATATTTT.

The chain carries TRBV7-2 and TRBJ2-5; D is possibly TRBD2 (7 bases). The CDR3 totals 13 residues. V was pared by 7 bases and J by 2 bases, with 11 bases between. In germline, CDR1 is SGHTA, CDR2 FQGNSA. The CDR3 coding sequence is TGTGCCAGCAACGAGGGGGGGCAAGAGACCCAGTACTTC. Amino acids: CASNEGGQETQYF.

The chain is built from TRBV7-2 and TRBJ1-1; D is undetermined. This CDR3 is built from 13 residues. Germline lookup yields CDR1 SGHTA and CDR2 FQGNSA. Trimming removed 6 bases at V and 5 bases at J, with 13 bases between. The CDR3 DNA is TGTGCCAGCAGAGCCTTGCCGGGGACTGAAGCTTTCTTT. This encodes CASRALPGTEAFF.

J is TRBJ1-3 and V is TRBV19; tentatively, D is TRBD1 (6 bases). V gave up 7 bases and J gave up 2 bases, with 12 bases separating them. The germline V gene encodes CDR1 LNHDA and CDR2 SQIVND (reference sequence). The CDR3 is 14 amino acids. CDR3 nucleotide sequence: TGTGCCAGTACCTCGAGGGGGACTGGAAACACCATATATTTT. It specifies CASTSRGTGNTIYF.

The rearrangement joins TRBV7-9 to TRBJ2-7; TRBD1 matches 8 bases. CDR1 is SEHNR, CDR2 FQNEAQ, per germline (reference sequence). The CDR3 has 18 residues. The V and J ends lost 2 bases and 0 bases, in that order; junction bases with no gene match: 12. The CDR3 coding sequence is TGTGCCAGCAGCTTAACGGGGGTCGGACAGGGACCCTCCTACGAGCAGTACTTC. This encodes CASSLTGVGQGPSYEQYF.

The rearrangement links TRBV19 to TRBJ1-1; D is possibly TRBD1 (5 bases). This CDR3 is 11 amino acids long. Germline loops: CDR1 LNHDA, CDR2 SQIVND (reference sequence). Here the CDR3 DNA reads TGTGACGATAGTAACAGGCTTGAAGCTTTCTTT. Translating it yields CDDSNRLEAFF. The full variable domain, with the rest looked up from reference TRBV19 and TRBJ1-1, is DGGITQSPKYLFRKEGQNVTLSCEQNLNHDAMYWYRQDPGQGLRLIYYSQIVNDFQKGDIAEGYSVSREKKESFPLTVTSAQKNPTAFYLCDDSNRLEAFFGQGTRLTVV.

This clone showed up just once. J is TRBJ2-2 and V is TRBV7-9; no firm D call. V was trimmed by 5 bases and J by 1 base, leaving 11 bases between them. Germline assignment: CDR1 SEHNR and CDR2 FQNEAQ (reference sequence). This CDR3 contains 15 residues. The CDR3 reads CASSTERGNTGELFF. The CDR3, as DNA: TGTGCCAGCAGCACTGAAAGAGGGAACACCGGGGAGCTGTTTTTT.

The table lists this clone with a count of one. This chain connects TRBV25-1 to TRBJ2-2, with D possibly TRBD2 on 5 matching bases. V was shortened by 2 bases and J by 1 base, with 14 bases between the two germline ends. CDR1 is MGHDK, CDR2 SYGVNS, per germline. The CDR3 is 17 residues long. The CDR3 is CASSELRTAGNTGELFF. The CDR3 bases are TGTGCCAGCAGTGAACTTCGGACCGCGGGGAACACCGGGGAGCTGTTTTTT. The complete variable domain, with remaining parts taken from reference TRBV25-1 and TRBJ2-2, reads EADIYQTPRYLVIGTGKKITLECSQTMGHDKMYWYQQDPGMELHLIHYSYGVNSTEKGDLSSESTVSRIRTEHFPLTLESARPSHTSQYLCASSELRTAGNTGELFFGEGSRLTVL.

This chain uses TRBV10-3 with TRBJ2-3, with a weak D call TRBD2 (6 bases). The ends were cut back, 7 bases at V and 5 bases at J, with 19 bases in the middle. Per germline, CDR1 ENHRY and CDR2 SYGVKD. The CDR3 runs 15 residues. Here the CDR3 reads CAITPGAPRGDTQYF. CDR3 coding DNA: TGTGCCATCACTCCGGGAGCCCCTCGAGGAGATACGCAGTATTTT.

The chain recombines TRBV5-1 with TRBJ2-2, with TRBD2 identical over 8 bases. The V gene end was trimmed by 4 bases and the J gene end by 1 base; junction bases not matched to a gene: 3. This CDR3 has 15 residues. Germline CDR1 SGHRS, CDR2 YFSETQ. CDR3 sequence (DNA): TGCGCCAGCAGCCCCAGCGGGGGGAACACCGGGGAGCTGTTTTTT. This sequence encodes CASSPSGGNTGELFF. Drawing the rest from reference TRBV5-1 and TRBJ2-2, the complete variable domain is KAGVTQTPRYLIKTRGQQVTLSCSPISGHRSVSWYQQTPGQGLQFLFEYFSETQRNKGNFPGRFSGRQFSNSRSEMNVSTLELGDSALYLCASSPSGGNTGELFFGEGSRLTVL.

This chain joins TRBV11-2 and TRBJ2-2; tentatively, D is TRBD1 (5 bases). The CDR3 extends over 18 amino acids. V lost 2 bases and J 1 base, leaving 17 bases between the germline ends. CDR1 is SGHAT, CDR2 FQNNGV, per germline. The DNA of the CDR3 is TGTGCCAGCAGCTTAAACCCCTTTATAGGACAGAACACCGGGGAGCTGTTTTTT. Protein: CASSLNPFIGQNTGELFF.

The chain has TRBV6-5 and TRBJ2-2; TRBD1 matches at 8 bases. V trimming: 11 bases; J trimming: 3 bases; junction bases outside the gene matches: 11. Per germline, CDR1 MNHEY and CDR2 SVGAGI. This CDR3 comprises 15 residues. The CDR3 coding sequence is TGTGCCTGCACCCCCCTGGGACAGGACACCGGGGAGCTGTTTTTT. It encodes CACTPLGQDTGELFF.

V gene TRBV7-2 combines with J gene TRBJ2-1; 16 nucleotides match TRBD2. The CDR3 has 16 residues. V was clipped by 5 bases and J by 9 bases; unmatched bases: 7. CDR1 is SGHTA, CDR2 FQGNSA, per germline. CDR3 coding DNA: TGTGCCAGCAGCGGGACTAGCGGGGGGGCCTATAGTGAGCAGTTCTTC. Protein product: CASSGTSGGAYSEQFF.